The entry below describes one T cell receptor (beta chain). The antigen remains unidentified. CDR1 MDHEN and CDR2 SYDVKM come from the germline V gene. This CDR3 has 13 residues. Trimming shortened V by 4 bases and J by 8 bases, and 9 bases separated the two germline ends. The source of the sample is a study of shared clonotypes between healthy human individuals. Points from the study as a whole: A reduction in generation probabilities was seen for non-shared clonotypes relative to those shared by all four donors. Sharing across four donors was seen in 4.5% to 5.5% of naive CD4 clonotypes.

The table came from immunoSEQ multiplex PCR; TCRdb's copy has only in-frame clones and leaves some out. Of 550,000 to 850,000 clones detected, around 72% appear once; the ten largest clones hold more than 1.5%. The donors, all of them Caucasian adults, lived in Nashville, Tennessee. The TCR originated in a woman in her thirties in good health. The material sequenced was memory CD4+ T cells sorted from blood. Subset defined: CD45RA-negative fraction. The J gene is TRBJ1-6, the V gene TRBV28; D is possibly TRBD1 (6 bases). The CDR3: CASSSGADSPLHF. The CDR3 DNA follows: TGTGCCAGCAGTTCGGGGGCGGATTCACCCCTCCACTTT.